This T cell receptor beta chain appears in the sequencing data of a study of blood T cell repertoires in COVID-19. Profiled with immunoSEQ multiplex PCR; TCRdb holds only in-frame clones, not every one. The table shows roughly 280,000 clones, with 70% to 90% occurring only once. This CDR3 region has 15 residues. After removal of 4 bases from V and 4 bases from J, the junction contained 8 bases not matched to a gene. In germline, CDR1 is SGHDN, CDR2 FVKESK. The rearrangement uses TRBV14 and TRBJ2-7, with 9 bases fitting TRBD2. Sequencing input: peripheral blood. This receptor was taken from a woman aged 55-70 years with COVID-19, enrolled during active disease. This CDR3 reads CASSRAGGLSYEQYF. CDR3 in DNA: TGTGCCAGCAGCCGAGCGGGAGGACTATCGTACGAGCAGTACTTC.